Presented here are 6 T cell receptor beta chains from one specimen sequenced in a study of blood T cell repertoires in COVID-19. Profiling relied on immunoSEQ multiplex PCR, and the TCRdb table lists in-frame clones only, not all of them. The sample includes about 160,000 clones, approximately 82% of them seen just once. The sequenced sample was peripheral blood. The receptors come from a woman aged 80 or older with active or convalescent COVID-19.

This sequence joins TRBV20-1 and TRBJ2-1; 9 bases match TRBD2. The CDR3 spans 14 residues. In germline, CDR1 is DFQATT, CDR2 SNEGSKA (reference sequence). V gave up 3 bases and J gave up 9 bases; unmatched junction bases: 9. The CDR3 nucleotides are TGCAGTGCTAGTGGCGGGAGGGCGGCCGGTGAGCAGTTCTTC. Protein: CSASGGRAAGEQFF.

The V gene is TRBV7-3, the J gene TRBJ2-1, with 9 positions matching TRBD2. Germline loops: CDR1 SGHTA, CDR2 FQGTGA. There are 14 residues in the CDR3. Trimming removed 0 bases from V and 8 bases from J; junction bases left unmatched: 2. The CDR3 sequence: CASSLTSGSDEQFF. CDR3 DNA sequence: TGTGCCAGCAGCTTAACTAGCGGGAGCGATGAGCAGTTCTTC. The whole variable domain, filled in from reference TRBV7-3 and TRBJ2-1, reads GAGVSQTPSNKVTEKGKYVELRCDPISGHTALYWYRQSLGQGPEFLIYFQGTGAADDSGLPNDRFFAVRPEGSVSTLKIQRTERGDSAVYLCASSLTSGSDEQFFGPGTRLTVL.

The J gene is TRBJ1-1, the V gene TRBV2; 8 bases are a match to TRBD1. The V gene end was trimmed by 5 bases and the J gene end by 1 base; junction bases not matched to a gene: 6. CDR1 is SNHLY and CDR2 is FYNNEI in the germline V gene. The CDR3 covers 15 residues. CDR3 coding DNA: TGTGCCAGCAGTCAGACAGGGGCCGGGAACACTGAAGCTTTCTTT. This encodes CASSQTGAGNTEAFF.

V and J are TRBV29-1 and TRBJ1-3, with unresolved D. CDR1 and CDR2 (germline): SQVTM, ANQGSEA. The CDR3 totals 14 residues. Deletions cut 2 bases from V and 0 bases from J, with 8 bases between. CDR3 sequence reads: CSVENPSSGNTIYF. CDR3 in DNA: TGCAGCGTTGAAAACCCGAGCTCTGGAAACACCATATATTTT.

J is TRBJ2-5 and V is TRBV18; 10 bases fit TRBD1. This CDR3 has 14 residues. Germline CDR1 KGHSH, CDR2 LQKENI. The ends lost 6 bases at V and 3 bases at J; junction bases unmatched: 4. The DNA for the CDR3 is TGTGCCAGCTCTCCCGGGACAGGGGAAGAGACCCAGTACTTC. Its translation: CASSPGTGEETQYF.

DNA for the CDR3: TGTGCCAGCAGTTCCCTCGGCTACGAGCAGTACTTC. This sequence encodes CASSSLGYEQYF. The chain carries TRBV12-3 or TRBV12-4 and TRBJ2-7; D is unclear. This CDR3 is built from 12 residues. The V gene lost 4 bases and the J gene lost 3 bases, with 7 bases spanning the gap.